This T cell receptor beta chain comes out of a study of shared clonotypes between healthy human individuals. This CDR3 has 15 amino acids. The V and J ends lost 5 bases and 0 bases respectively, with 11 bases between them. The V gene's germline CDR1 is MDHEN and CDR2 SYDVKM. Only in-frame clones appear in the TCRdb table, and some are missing; sequencing was by immunoSEQ multiplex PCR. The sample consists of millions of clones, 85% to 95% of them appearing once. CD45RO-negative CD8 cells positively selected for CCR7 made up the naive population, which excluded terminally differentiated effector memory CD45RA+ cells. None of the donors, who were healthy HIV-negative adults, had recently had acute infections or vaccinations.

The TCR was taken from a man between 18 and 35 years old in good health. Some clones in this sample may be carry-over from other donors' samples. The chain joins TRBV28 to TRBJ2-4; a possible D gene is TRBD1 (6 bases). The sequencing sample was made of naive CD8+ T cells from PBMCs. The CDR3 loop reads CASSALQGAKNIQYF. Written as DNA, the CDR3 is TGTGCCAGCAGTGCGCTACAGGGAGCCAAAAACATTCAGTACTTC.